This T cell receptor (beta chain) was recovered during a study of Ad26.COV2.S vaccination and SARS-CoV-2 variants. The CDR3 spans 17 residues. With 6 bases removed from V and 0 bases from J, the gap between germline ends came to 19 bases. Germline CDR1 reads SGHTA; CDR2 reads FQGTGA. Study-level results: Total T cell responses, in the TCR breadth and depth analyses, may have been underestimated. Those who received the vaccine showed greater spike-specific TCR breadth than those given placebo. For non-spike TCRs, breadth in vaccine recipients resembled that in placebo recipients. Spike-specific responses of CD8+ and CD4+ T cells were reported to display substantial breadth after vaccination.

To note about this clone: Antigen: not known.

Assay used: immunoSEQ multiplex PCR; TCRdb lists only in-frame clones, some missing. This sample has approximately 400,000 clones, with 90% to 95% found just once. J is TRBJ2-3 and V is TRBV7-3; possibly TRBD1 or TRBD2 for D (5 bases each). This TCR was sampled from a human donor who had recovered from COVID-19. The source was peripheral blood, collected after recovery from COVID-19. DNA of the CDR3: TGTGCCAGCAGTGCCGGGGCACTCCCGGCTAGCACAGATACGCAGTATTTT. Protein product: CASSAGALPASTDTQYF.